This TCR beta chain was observed in a study of blood T cell repertoires in COVID-19. Background on the study: Spain, Italy and the United States supplied samples that represented acute and convalescent COVID-19.

Per the study methods: Amplification of reference gene primers provided the estimated nucleated cell counts. Assay used: immunoSEQ multiplex PCR; TCRdb lists only in-frame clones, some missing. V and J calls and clone size are copied from that table; D and trimming were computed from the DNA. The table lists fewer than 350,000 clones, approximately 83% of them singletons. Sequences were obtained from peripheral blood. The clonotype was recovered from a woman aged 25-40 years who had recovered from COVID-19.

The CDR3: CASSNPGQLGEAFF. DNA of the CDR3: TGTGCCAGCAGTAACCCGGGACAATTAGGTGAAGCTTTCTTT. The chain has TRBV6-5 and TRBJ1-1; TRBD1 is a possible D gene (6 bases). This CDR3 comprises 14 residues. Germline V lookup: CDR1 MNHEY, CDR2 SVGAGI. Trimming took off 5 bases at V and 7 bases at J, with 17 bases between the two ends.